This TCR beta chain was captured in a study of cytomegalovirus exposure and HLA in healthy donors. Study outcomes and limitations: The availability of immune exposure information extended only to CMV serostatus.

Concerning this clone: What it binds is not known.

Both 60 Vbeta primers and 13 Jbeta primers went into the PCR. Measured with immunoSEQ multiplex PCR; TCRdb has only the in-frame clones, and not every one. The sample yields approximately 100,000 clones, about 75% seen once. With 7 bases removed from V and 8 bases from J, the gap between germline ends came to 17 bases. The CDR3 contains 14 residues. Germline lookup yields CDR1 MNHNS and CDR2 SASEGT. Sequenced sample: PBMCs. This chain joins TRBV6-1 and TRBJ1-4, with a weak D call TRBD1 (6 bases). This sequence originates from a woman aged 40 to 50 in good health and CMV-seronegative. DNA of the CDR3: TGTGCCAGCACTCAGTCCAGGGGCTCCGAAAAACTGTTTTTT. It translates to CASTQSRGSEKLFF.